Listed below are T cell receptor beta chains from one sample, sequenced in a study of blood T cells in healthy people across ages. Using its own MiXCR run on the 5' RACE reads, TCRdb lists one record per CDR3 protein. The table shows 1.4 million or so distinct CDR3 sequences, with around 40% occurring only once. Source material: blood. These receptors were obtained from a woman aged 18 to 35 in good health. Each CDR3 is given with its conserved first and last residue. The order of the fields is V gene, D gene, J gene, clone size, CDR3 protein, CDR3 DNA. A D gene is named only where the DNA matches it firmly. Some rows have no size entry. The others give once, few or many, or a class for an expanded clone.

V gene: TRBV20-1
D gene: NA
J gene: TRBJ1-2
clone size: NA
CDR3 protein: CSARSGTGFYGYTF
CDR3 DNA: TGCAGTGCTAGATCGGGGACGGGGTTCTATGGCTACACCTTC

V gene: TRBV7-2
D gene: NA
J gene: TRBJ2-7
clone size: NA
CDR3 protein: CASSLAGVSFYEQYF
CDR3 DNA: TGTGCCAGCAGCTTAGCAGGGGTGAGCTTCTACGAGCAGTACTTC

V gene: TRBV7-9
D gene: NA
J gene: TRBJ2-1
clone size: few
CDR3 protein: CASNLANEQFF
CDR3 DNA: TGTGCCAGCAATCTGGCCAATGAGCAGTTCTTC

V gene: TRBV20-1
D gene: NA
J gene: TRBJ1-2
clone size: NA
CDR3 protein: CSVSNPQFYGYTF
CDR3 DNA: TGCAGTGTTAGTAATCCGCAGTTCTATGGCTACACCTTC

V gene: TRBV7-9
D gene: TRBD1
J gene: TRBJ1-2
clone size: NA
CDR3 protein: CASRSLTGGTYGYTF
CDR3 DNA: TGTGCCAGCAGGTCCCTGACAGGGGGAACCTATGGCTACACCTTC

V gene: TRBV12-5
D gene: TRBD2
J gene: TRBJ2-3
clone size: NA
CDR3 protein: CASGPSTGGPSDTQYF
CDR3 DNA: TGTGCTAGTGGTCCCTCCACGGGGGGGCCATCAGATACGCAGTATTTT

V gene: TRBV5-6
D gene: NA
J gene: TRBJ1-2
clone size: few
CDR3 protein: CASSLRGAGGDGYTF
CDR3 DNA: TGTGCCAGCAGCTTGAGGGGCGCAGGTGGAGATGGCTACACCTTC

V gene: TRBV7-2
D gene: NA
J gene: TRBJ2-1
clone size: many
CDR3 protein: CASSLVFEQFF
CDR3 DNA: TGTGCCAGCAGCTTAGTATTTGAGCAGTTCTTC

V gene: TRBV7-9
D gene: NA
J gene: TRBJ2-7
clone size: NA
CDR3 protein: CASSFGSPSYEQYF
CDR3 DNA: TGTGCCAGCAGCTTTGGGAGCCCCTCCTACGAGCAGTACTTC

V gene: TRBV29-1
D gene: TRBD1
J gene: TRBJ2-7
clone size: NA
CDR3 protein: CSVYRGETYEQYF
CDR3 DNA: TGCAGCGTTTACAGGGGGGAAACCTACGAGCAGTACTTC

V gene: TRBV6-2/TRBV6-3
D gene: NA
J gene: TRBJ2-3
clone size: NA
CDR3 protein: CASSPQQGRQYF
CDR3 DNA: TGTGCCAGCAGTCCACAACAGGGTCGGCAGTATTTT

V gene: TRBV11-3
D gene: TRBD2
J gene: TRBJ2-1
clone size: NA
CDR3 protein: CASSRRAGGGNEQFF
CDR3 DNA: TGTGCCAGCAGCCGACGAGCGGGGGGTGGCAATGAGCAGTTCTTC

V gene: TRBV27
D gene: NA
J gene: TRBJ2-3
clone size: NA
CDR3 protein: CASSLSQPTPPTDTQYF
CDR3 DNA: TGTGCCAGCAGTTTATCGCAGCCTACACCACCCACAGATACGCAGTATTTT

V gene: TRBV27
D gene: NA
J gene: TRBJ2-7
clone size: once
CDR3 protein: CTSSLNPGGYEQYF
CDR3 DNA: TGTACCAGCAGTTTAAACCCCGGGGGATACGAGCAGTACTTC

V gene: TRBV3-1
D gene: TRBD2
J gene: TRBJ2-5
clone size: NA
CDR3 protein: CASSQGLAGGVQETQYF
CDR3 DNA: TGTGCCAGCAGCCAAGGACTAGCGGGAGGGGTACAAGAGACCCAGTACTTC

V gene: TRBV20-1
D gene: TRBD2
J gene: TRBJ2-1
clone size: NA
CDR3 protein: CSARHLGGLVYNEQFF
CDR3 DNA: TGCAGTGCTAGGCACTTAGGAGGACTAGTTTACAATGAGCAGTTCTTC

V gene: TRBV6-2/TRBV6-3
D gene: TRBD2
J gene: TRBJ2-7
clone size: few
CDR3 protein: CASIKGLETSEQYF
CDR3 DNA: TGTGCCAGCATAAAGGGACTAGAGACTTCCGAGCAGTACTTC

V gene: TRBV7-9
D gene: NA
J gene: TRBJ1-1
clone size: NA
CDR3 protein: CASSRLVGEGTEAFF
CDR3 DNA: TGTGCCAGCAGCCGATTGGTCGGGGAAGGGACTGAAGCTTTCTTT

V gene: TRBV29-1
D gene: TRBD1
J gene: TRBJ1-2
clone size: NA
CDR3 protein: CSVPQGAWGYTF
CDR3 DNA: TGCAGCGTTCCTCAGGGGGCCTGGGGCTACACCTTC

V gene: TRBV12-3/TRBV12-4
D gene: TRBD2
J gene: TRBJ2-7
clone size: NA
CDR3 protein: CASSLRGLAYTYEQYF
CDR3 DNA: TGTGCCAGCAGTTTGAGGGGACTAGCGTATACCTACGAGCAGTACTTC

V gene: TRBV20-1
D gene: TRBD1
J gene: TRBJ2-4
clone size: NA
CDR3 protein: CGAAGTGKNIQYF
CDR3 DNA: TGCGGTGCTGCTGGGACAGGAAAAAACATTCAGTACTTC

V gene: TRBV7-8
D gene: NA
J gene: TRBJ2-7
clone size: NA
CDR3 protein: CASSYKDGYEQYF
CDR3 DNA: TGTGCCAGCAGCTATAAAGACGGCTACGAGCAGTACTTC

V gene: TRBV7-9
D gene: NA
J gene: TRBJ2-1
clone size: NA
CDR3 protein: CASSAWGQYNEQFF
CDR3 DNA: TGTGCCAGCAGCGCCTGGGGGCAGTACAATGAGCAGTTCTTC

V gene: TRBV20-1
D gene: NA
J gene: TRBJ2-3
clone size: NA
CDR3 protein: CSARIRVSTDTQYF
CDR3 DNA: TGCAGTGCTAGGATTCGGGTTAGCACAGATACGCAGTATTTT

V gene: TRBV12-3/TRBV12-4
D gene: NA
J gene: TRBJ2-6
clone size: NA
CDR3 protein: CASSFRQAGANVLTF
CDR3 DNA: TGTGCCAGCAGTTTTAGGCAAGCTGGGGCCAACGTCCTGACTTTC

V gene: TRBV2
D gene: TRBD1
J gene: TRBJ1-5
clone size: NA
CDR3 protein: CASRTGTASNQPQHF
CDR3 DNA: TGTGCCAGCAGAACCGGGACAGCTAGCAATCAGCCCCAGCATTTT

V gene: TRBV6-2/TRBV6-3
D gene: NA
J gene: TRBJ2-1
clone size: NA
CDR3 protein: CASSYVGGERQFF
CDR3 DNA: TGTGCCAGCAGTTACGTCGGCGGGGAACGGCAGTTCTTC

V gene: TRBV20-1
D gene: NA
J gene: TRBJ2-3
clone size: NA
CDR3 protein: CSATLVYRDTQYF
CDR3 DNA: TGCAGTGCTACCCTAGTATATCGAGATACGCAGTATTTT

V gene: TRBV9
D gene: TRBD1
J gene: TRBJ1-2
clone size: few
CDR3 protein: CASSARVGQGFSGYTF
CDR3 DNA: TGTGCCAGCAGCGCCCGAGTGGGACAGGGCTTTAGCGGCTACACCTTC

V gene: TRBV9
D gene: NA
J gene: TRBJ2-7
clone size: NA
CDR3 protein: CASSASSGARSYEQYF
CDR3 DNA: TGTGCCAGCAGCGCCTCCTCCGGCGCCCGTTCCTACGAGCAGTACTTC

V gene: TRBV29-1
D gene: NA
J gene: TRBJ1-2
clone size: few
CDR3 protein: CSVLGEDYTF
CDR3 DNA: TGCAGCGTTCTCGGGGAGGACTACACCTTC

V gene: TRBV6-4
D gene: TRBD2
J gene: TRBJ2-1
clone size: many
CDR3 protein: CASSDGDYSYNEQFF
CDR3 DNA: TGTGCCAGCAGTGACGGGGACTACTCCTACAATGAGCAGTTCTTC

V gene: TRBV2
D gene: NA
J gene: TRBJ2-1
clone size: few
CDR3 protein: CASSGGGTHVGEQFF
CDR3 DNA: TGTGCCAGCAGTGGCGGGGGCACCCACGTAGGGGAGCAGTTCTTC

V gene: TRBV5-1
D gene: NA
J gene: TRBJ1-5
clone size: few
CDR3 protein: CASSSHQGQPQHF
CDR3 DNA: TGCGCCAGCAGCTCTCATCAGGGCCAGCCCCAGCATTTT

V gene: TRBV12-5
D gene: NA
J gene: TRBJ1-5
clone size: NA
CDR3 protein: CASGLDGSPLYQHF
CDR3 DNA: TGTGCTAGTGGTTTGGACGGCTCTCCCCTCTATCAGCATTTT

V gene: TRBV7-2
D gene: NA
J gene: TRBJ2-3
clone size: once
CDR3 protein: CASSSSFPDTQYF
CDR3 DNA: TGTGCCAGCAGCTCGAGTTTCCCAGATACGCAGTATTTT

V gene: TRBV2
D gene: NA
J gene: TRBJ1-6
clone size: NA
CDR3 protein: CASTSRRDTIVNSPLHF
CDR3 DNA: TGTGCCAGCACCTCTAGGCGGGACACAATTGTTAATTCACCCCTCCACTTT

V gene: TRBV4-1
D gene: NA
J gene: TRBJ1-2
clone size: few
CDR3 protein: CASRSWDTHGYTF
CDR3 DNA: TGCGCCAGCAGGTCGTGGGACACCCATGGCTACACCTTC

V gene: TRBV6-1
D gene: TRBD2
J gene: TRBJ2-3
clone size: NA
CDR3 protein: CASSPGLAGENTDTQYF
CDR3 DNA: TGTGCCAGCAGTCCGGGACTAGCGGGAGAGAACACAGATACGCAGTATTTT

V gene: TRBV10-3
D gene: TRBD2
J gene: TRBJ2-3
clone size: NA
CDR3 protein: CATNSGDTDTQYF
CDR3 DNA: TGTGCCACCAATAGCGGGGACACAGATACGCAGTATTTT

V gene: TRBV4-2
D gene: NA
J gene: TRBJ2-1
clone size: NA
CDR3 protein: CASSQEQGGSYNEQFF
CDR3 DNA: TGTGCCAGCAGCCAAGAGCAGGGTGGCTCCTACAATGAGCAGTTCTTC

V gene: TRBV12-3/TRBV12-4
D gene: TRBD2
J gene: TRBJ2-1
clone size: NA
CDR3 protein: CASSLALRLAGLNEQFF
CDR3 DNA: TGTGCCAGCAGTTTAGCGCTGCGGCTAGCGGGACTCAATGAGCAGTTCTTC

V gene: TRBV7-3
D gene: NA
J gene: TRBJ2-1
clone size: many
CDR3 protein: CASSSDSSSYNEQFF
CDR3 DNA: TGTGCCAGCAGCTCGGACTCTAGCTCCTACAATGAGCAGTTCTTC

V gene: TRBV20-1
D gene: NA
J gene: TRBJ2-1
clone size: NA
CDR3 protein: CSARKQYNKQFF
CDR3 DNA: TGCAGTGCTAGGAAGCAATACAATAAGCAGTTCTTC

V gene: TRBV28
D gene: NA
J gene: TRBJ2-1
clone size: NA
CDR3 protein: CASSPRLGQFF
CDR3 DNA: TGTGCCAGCAGCCCTCGGCTGGGGCAGTTCTTC

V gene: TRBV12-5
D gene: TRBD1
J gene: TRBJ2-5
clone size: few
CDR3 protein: CASGLDRGETQYF
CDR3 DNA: TGTGCTAGTGGCCTGGACAGGGGAGAGACCCAGTACTTC

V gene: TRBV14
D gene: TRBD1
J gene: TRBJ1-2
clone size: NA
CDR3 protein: CASSQGGQGKFYGYTF
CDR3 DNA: TGTGCCAGCAGCCAAGGGGGACAGGGCAAGTTCTATGGCTACACCTTC

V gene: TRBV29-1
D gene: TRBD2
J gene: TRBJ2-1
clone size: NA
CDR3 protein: CSVENRVGLAGINEQFF
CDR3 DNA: TGCAGCGTTGAAAACAGGGTGGGTCTAGCGGGAATCAATGAGCAGTTCTTC

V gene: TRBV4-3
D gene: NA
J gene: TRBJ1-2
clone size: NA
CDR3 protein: CASSQIEGQVYGYTF
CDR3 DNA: TGCGCCAGCAGCCAGATCGAGGGACAAGTCTATGGCTACACCTTC

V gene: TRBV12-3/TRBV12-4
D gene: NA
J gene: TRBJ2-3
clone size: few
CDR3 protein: CASSLALMGTAQYF
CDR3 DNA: TGTGCCAGCAGTTTAGCGCTAATGGGGACGGCGCAGTATTTT